This TCR beta chain is drawn from a study of blood T cell repertoires in COVID-19. About the research overall: Both acute and convalescent COVID-19 samples were obtained from the United States, Italy and Spain.

Sequencing used immunoSEQ multiplex PCR; TCRdb keeps in-frame clones, though not all of them. The table lists about 350,000 clones, roughly 89% of them singletons. V was cut by 6 bases and J by 0 bases, with 9 bases left in between. The CDR3 has 14 amino acids. Germline V gene sequence: CDR1 MDHEN, CDR2 SYDVKM. The J gene is TRBJ1-5, the V gene TRBV28; the D is unclear. Sequenced material: peripheral blood. The origin of this receptor is a woman aged 60 to 75 with COVID-19, enrolled during active disease. CDR3 region: CASSEPYSNQPQHF. The CDR3 region has the DNA TGTGCCAGCAGCGAGCCCTATAGCAATCAGCCCCAGCATTTT.